These 30 T cell receptor beta chains share one sample of origin, sequenced in a study of blood T cell repertoires in COVID-19 (dated by TCRdb to the early 2020s). Receptor libraries were prepared by the immunoSEQ multiplex PCR assay. TCRdb limited this immuneACCESS table to in-frame rearrangements with V and J called. A share of clones is missing; checked studies link under half to unresolved V genes, and the rest is unexplained. This sample is represented by approximately 220,000 clones; around 90% of them were singletons. Just over 2.5% of the sample goes to the ten largest clones. The specimen was PBMCs or T cells enriched from blood (not recorded which). The receptors originated from a woman in her twenties or thirties with acute COVID-19.

V is TRBV24-1 and J is TRBJ2-5; tentatively, D is TRBD2 (5 bases). From germline, CDR1 is KGHDR and CDR2 SFDVKD. This CDR3 comprises 13 residues. Trimming cost V 3 bases and J 2 bases, with 6 bases left between them. CDR3 amino acids: CATSDRTQETQYF. The CDR3 DNA reads as TGTGCCACCAGTGATAGGACTCAAGAGACCCAGTACTTC.

This chain joins TRBV25-1 and TRBJ1-2, with TRBD1 identical over 7 bases. The V segment lost 1 base and the J segment 3 bases; nucleotides outside the gene matches: 2. Germline CDR1 and CDR2: MGHDK and SYGVNS. This CDR3 contains 14 residues. CDR3 protein: CASSESQGDYGYTF. CDR3 in DNA: TGTGCCAGCAGTGAATCTCAGGGGGACTATGGCTACACCTTC.

The J gene is TRBJ2-7, the V gene TRBV19; tentative D call: TRBD2 (5 bases). This CDR3 has 13 residues. Trimming pared 5 bases from V and 1 base from J, leaving 9 bases between. Germline CDR1 and CDR2: LNHDA and SQIVND (reference sequence). Written as DNA, the CDR3 is TGTGCCAGTAGTCCCCGGGGTTCCTACGAGCAGTACTTC. This sequence encodes CASSPRGSYEQYF.

The CDR3 bases are TGCGCCAGCAGTGAATTAGGGTGGGGACACTATAGCAATCAGCCCCAGCATTTT. Translated, it gives CASSELGWGHYSNQPQHF. V and J are TRBV10-2 and TRBJ1-5; weak D call: TRBD1 (6 bases). The CDR3 totals 18 residues. Trimming took off 3 bases at V and 0 bases at J, with 18 bases between the two ends. The V gene's germline CDR1 is WSHSY and CDR2 SAAADI.

The chain carries TRBV9 and TRBJ2-7; TRBD1 is a possible D gene (6 bases). The CDR3 loop spans 17 amino acids. Germline CDR1 reads SGDLS; CDR2 reads YYNGEE. The V and J ends lost 0 bases and 5 bases respectively, with 21 bases between them. DNA for the CDR3: TGTGCCAGCAGCGTAGCAGGGGTTGGCCTGATCTCGAACGAGCAGTACTTC. Translation: CASSVAGVGLISNEQYF.

This chain uses TRBV30 with TRBJ1-6, with D maybe TRBD1 (6 bases). The CDR3 covers 12 residues. Germline V gene data show CDR1 as GTSNPN and CDR2 as SVGIG (reference sequence). V shed 5 bases and J shed 7 bases, with 9 bases lying between them. The CDR3: CAWSTGNSPLHF. CDR3 DNA sequence: TGTGCCTGGTCAACAGGGAATTCACCCCTCCACTTT. Using reference TRBV30 and TRBJ1-6 for the parts outside the CDR3, the full variable domain is SQTIHQWPATLVQPVGSPLSLECTVEGTSNPNLYWYRQAAGRGLQLLFYSVGIGQISSEVPQNLSASRPQDRQFILSSKKLLLSDSGFYLCAWSTGNSPLHFGNGTRLTVT.

This clone was counted many times. This chain joins TRBV15 and TRBJ2-7, with 11 nucleotides matching TRBD2. The germline gives CDR1 LNHNV, CDR2 YYDKDF (reference sequence). Germline trimming cut 0 bases from V and 3 bases from J; bases unmatched to any gene: 1. This CDR3 is 15 amino acids long. CDR3: CATSRDLAGGYEQYF. CDR3 bases: TGTGCCACCAGCAGAGATCTAGCGGGGGGCTACGAGCAGTACTTC. Filled out from reference TRBV15 and TRBJ2-7, the complete variable domain reads DAMVIQNPRYQVTQFGKPVTLSCSQTLNHNVMYWYQQKSSQAPKLLFHYYDKDFNNEADTPDNFQSRRPNTSFCFLDIRSPGLGDTAMYLCATSRDLAGGYEQYFGPGTRLTVT.

The V call is TRBV3-1 (or the pseudogene TRBV3-2), the J call TRBJ1-2; no definite D call. Trimming stripped 4 bases from V and 3 bases from J, with 15 bases between. This CDR3 contains 15 residues. The V gene's germline CDR1 is LGHDT and CDR2 YNNKEL (reference sequence). CDR3 nucleotide sequence: TGTGCCAGCAGCCCTCCGGCTGGGGAGGACTATGGCTACACCTTC. Translation: CASSPPAGEDYGYTF.

This sequence joins TRBV19 and TRBJ1-2; no clear D gene. The CDR3 length is 12 residues. Germline CDR1 and CDR2: LNHDA and SQIVND (reference sequence). Trimming removed 3 bases from V and 8 bases from J, with 10 bases in between. CDR3 nucleotides: TGTGCCAGTAGTATCTCGGTGGGCGGCTACACCTTC. This encodes CASSISVGGYTF.

The rearrangement links TRBV4-1 to TRBJ2-3, with 12 bases aligning to TRBD2. Trimming at V came to 1 base and at J to 0 bases, leaving 14 bases not matched to a gene. Germline lookup yields CDR1 MGHRA and CDR2 YSYEKL. CDR3 length: 21 residues. CDR3 region: CASSQGPLAGGSRLSTDTQYF. CDR3 bases: TGCGCCAGCAGCCAAGGGCCACTAGCGGGGGGTTCCCGATTAAGCACAGATACGCAGTATTTT.

The genes are TRBV6-5 and TRBJ2-7, with D tentatively TRBD2 (6 bases). This CDR3 has 15 amino acids. Trimming cost V 0 bases and J 7 bases, with 16 bases left between them. Germline CDR1 and CDR2: MNHEY and SVGAGI. CDR3 sequence reads: CASSYSGRLGWEQYF. DNA of the CDR3: TGTGCCAGCAGTTACTCGGGGAGGCTGGGTTGGGAGCAGTACTTC.

The chain uses TRBV2 and TRBJ1-5, with D tentatively TRBD1 (5 bases). V was cut by 4 bases and J by 2 bases, with 15 bases left in between. There are 16 residues in the CDR3. CDR1 is SNHLY, CDR2 FYNNEI, per germline. Here the CDR3 DNA reads TGTGCCAGCAGTGGAGAAAGGGCGGGACGCAATCAGCCCCAGCATTTT. Residues: CASSGERAGRNQPQHF.

The rearrangement joins TRBV11-2 to TRBJ2-3, with 7 bases matching TRBD2. Germline CDR1 and CDR2: SGHAT and FQNNGV. This CDR3 region has 16 residues. V trimming: 3 bases; J trimming: 2 bases; junction bases outside the gene matches: 8. The CDR3 loop reads CASSFPTSASTDTQYF. The CDR3 nucleotides are TGTGCCAGCAGCTTTCCCACTAGCGCCTCCACAGATACGCAGTATTTT. The variable domain in full, completed from reference TRBV11-2 and TRBJ2-3, reads EAGVAQSPRYKIIEKRQSVAFWCNPISGHATLYWYQQILGQGPKLLIQFQNNGVVDDSQLPKDRFSAERLKGVDSTLKIQPAKLEDSAVYLCASSFPTSASTDTQYFGPGTRLTVL.

The CDR3 spells CASSIPTVNSNQPQHF. The CDR3 DNA is TGTGCCAGTAGTATTCCGACAGTAAATAGCAATCAGCCCCAGCATTTT. This chain connects TRBV19 to TRBJ1-5, with D perhaps TRBD1 (5 bases). Deletions cut 3 bases from V and 0 bases from J, with 12 bases between. The CDR3 contains 16 residues. CDR1 is LNHDA and CDR2 is SQIVND in the germline V gene (reference sequence).

The V gene is TRBV14, the J gene TRBJ1-3, with D perhaps TRBD1 (5 bases). This CDR3 spans 16 amino acids. In germline, CDR1 is SGHDN, CDR2 FVKESK. Between the trimmed V and J ends, which lost 5 bases and 0 bases, there was a span of 14 bases. CDR3: CASSGTMGISGNTIYF. CDR3 coding DNA: TGTGCCAGCAGCGGGACTATGGGGATCTCTGGAAACACCATATATTTT.

V gene TRBV14 combines with J gene TRBJ2-1; 11 bases map to TRBD2. With V trimmed by 0 bases and J by 7 bases, 14 bases remained unmatched. The germline V gene has CDR1 SGHDN and CDR2 FVKESK. The length of the CDR3 is 19 residues. CDR3 bases: TGTGCCAGCAGCCAAGATCCTAGCGGGGGGCCAGGACCCCTAAATGAGCAGTTCTTC. Amino acids: CASSQDPSGGPGPLNEQFF.

This chain joins TRBV6-5 and TRBJ1-2, with D possibly TRBD1 on 6 matching bases. V was cut by 5 bases and J by 3 bases, with 16 bases left in between. This CDR3 has 15 amino acids. Germline lookup yields CDR1 MNHEY and CDR2 SVGAGI. The CDR3 spells CASSHNREGDYGYTF. The CDR3, as DNA: TGTGCCAGCAGTCATAACAGGGAAGGGGACTATGGCTACACCTTC.

The chain has TRBV27 and TRBJ1-5; 7 positions agree with TRBD1. Trimming cost V 2 bases and J 0 bases; bases outside gene matches: 4. This CDR3 has 16 residues. Germline values: CDR1 MNHEY, CDR2 SMNVEV (reference sequence). DNA for the CDR3: TGTGCCAGCAGTTTAGAGGGGACAGATAGCAATCAGCCCCAGCATTTT. Translated: CASSLEGTDSNQPQHF.

The chain has TRBV19 and TRBJ2-1; TRBD1 matches at 8 bases. The V and J ends lost 5 bases and 6 bases, in that order; junction bases with no gene match: 6. This CDR3 is 14 amino acids long. Germline loops: CDR1 LNHDA, CDR2 SQIVND (reference sequence). The CDR3 DNA reads TGTGCCAGTAGTCTCGGACAGGGTAGCAATGAGCAGTTCTTC. This translates into CASSLGQGSNEQFF.

V is TRBV11-2 and J is TRBJ1-6; D remains unclear. The CDR3 has 15 residues. Trimming pared 2 bases from V and 6 bases from J, leaving 11 bases between. The germline gives CDR1 SGHAT, CDR2 FQNNGV. In DNA, the CDR3 is TGTGCCAGCAGCTTAACGGCGGGGTTTAATTCACCCCTCCACTTT. This sequence encodes CASSLTAGFNSPLHF.

This clone was recorded a few times. V is TRBV5-8 and J is TRBJ2-1; TRBD1 matches at 9 bases. Germline V gene data show CDR1 as SGHTS and CDR2 as YDEGEE. V lost 4 bases to trimming and J lost 13 bases; unmatched junction nucleotides: 9. This CDR3 spans 13 amino acids. DNA of the CDR3: TGTGCCAGCAGCCCTCCCGGACAGGGGCCCCAGTTCTTC. Its translation: CASSPPGQGPQFF.

V gene TRBV7-2 combines with J gene TRBJ1-1, with 7 bases lining up with TRBD1. The V and J ends lost 1 base and 3 bases, in that order; junction bases with no gene match: 5. This CDR3 contains 15 residues. Germline V lookup: CDR1 SGHTA, CDR2 FQGNSA. The CDR3 region is CASSLGPGGYTEAFF. The DNA of the CDR3 is TGTGCCAGCAGCTTAGGCCCAGGGGGGTACACTGAAGCTTTCTTT.

The chain joins TRBV15 to TRBJ2-1; 8 bases line up with TRBD1. V lost 5 bases and J lost 0; bases outside the gene matches: 6. Germline CDR1 and CDR2: LNHNV and YYDKDF (reference sequence). The length of the CDR3 is 16 residues. The chain's CDR3 is CATSLDRASSYNEQFF. The CDR3 DNA reads as TGTGCCACCAGCTTGGACAGGGCAAGCTCCTACAATGAGCAGTTCTTC.

The V gene is TRBV12-5, the J gene TRBJ2-5; 7 bases are a match to TRBD2. Germline V CDR1 and CDR2: LGHNT, FRNRAP. This CDR3 has 14 residues. Germline trimming cut 10 bases from V and 0 bases from J; bases unmatched to any gene: 8. The CDR3 is CAMGRGTNQETQYF. The CDR3 DNA reads as TGTGCTATGGGACGGGGGACTAACCAAGAGACCCAGTACTTC.

This clone has just one count. J is TRBJ2-3 and V is TRBV19; 8 bases align to TRBD2. This CDR3 is built from 14 residues. V lost 7 bases to trimming and J lost 0 bases; unmatched junction nucleotides: 3. Per the germline V gene, CDR1 is LNHDA and CDR2 is SQIVND (reference sequence). The CDR3 here is CASTVAGSTDTQYF. The CDR3 DNA reads TGTGCCAGTACTGTAGCGGGGAGCACAGATACGCAGTATTTT.

The rearrangement uses TRBV2 and TRBJ1-3; D might be TRBD1 (5 bases). V gave up 8 bases and J gave up 0 bases, with 14 bases separating them. The CDR3 runs 15 residues. The germline CDR1 and CDR2 sequences are SNHLY and FYNNEI. Written as DNA, the CDR3 is TGTGCCAGCGGGGCCAGTACTTTCTCTGGAAACACCATATATTTT. This sequence encodes CASGASTFSGNTIYF. The whole variable domain, filled in from reference TRBV2 and TRBJ1-3, reads EPEVTQTPSHQVTQMGQEVILRCVPISNHLYFYWYRQILGQKVEFLVSFYNNEISEKSEIFDDQFSVERPDGSNFTLKIRSTKLEDSAMYFCASGASTFSGNTIYFGEGSWLTVV.

This clone was seen once. This chain uses TRBV5-5 with TRBJ1-1, with D perhaps matching TRBD1 (5 bases). Germline CDR1 SGHKS, CDR2 YYEKEE (reference sequence). V dropped 0 bases and J dropped 1 base, with 13 bases sitting between them. This CDR3 region has 16 residues. The chain's CDR3 is CASSLGRGPTNTEAFF. CDR3 DNA: TGTGCCAGCAGCTTGGGGAGGGGCCCGACGAACACTGAAGCTTTCTTT.

This clone was counted only a few times. The chain couples TRBV7-9 to TRBJ2-2; no firm D call. This CDR3 region has 16 residues. CDR1 is SEHNR, CDR2 FQNEAQ, per germline (reference sequence). Between the trimmed V and J ends, which lost 2 bases and 4 bases, there was a span of 14 bases. The CDR3 bases are TGTGCCAGCAGCTTATCCGGCCCTCCGGGCACCGGGGAGCTGTTTTTT. Translation gives CASSLSGPPGTGELFF.

The genes are TRBV7-2 and TRBJ2-3; D possibly corresponds to TRBD2 (5 bases). V lost 5 bases, J lost 6 bases, and 12 bases lay in between. Per germline, CDR1 SGHTA and CDR2 FQGNSA. The length of the CDR3 is 13 residues. The CDR3 here is CASSPLRRDTQYF. For the CDR3, the DNA is TGTGCCAGCAGCCCTTTGAGGAGGGATACGCAGTATTTT.

This chain uses TRBV5-6 with TRBJ1-2; D ambiguous. The germline gives CDR1 SGHDT, CDR2 YYEEEE. CDR3 length equals 16 residues. V lost 2 bases and J 4 bases, leaving 18 bases between the germline ends. The CDR3 nucleotides are TGTGCCAGCAGCTTCGGAGAAGGCACCAGAGCCTATGGCTACACCTTC. Translated: CASSFGEGTRAYGYTF. Together with reference TRBV5-6 and TRBJ1-2, the CDR3 gives the full variable domain: DAGVTQSPTHLIKTRGQQVTLRCSPKSGHDTVSWYQQALGQGPQFIFQYYEEEERQRGNFPDRFSGHQFPNYSSELNVNALLLGDSALYLCASSFGEGTRAYGYTFGSGTRLTVV.